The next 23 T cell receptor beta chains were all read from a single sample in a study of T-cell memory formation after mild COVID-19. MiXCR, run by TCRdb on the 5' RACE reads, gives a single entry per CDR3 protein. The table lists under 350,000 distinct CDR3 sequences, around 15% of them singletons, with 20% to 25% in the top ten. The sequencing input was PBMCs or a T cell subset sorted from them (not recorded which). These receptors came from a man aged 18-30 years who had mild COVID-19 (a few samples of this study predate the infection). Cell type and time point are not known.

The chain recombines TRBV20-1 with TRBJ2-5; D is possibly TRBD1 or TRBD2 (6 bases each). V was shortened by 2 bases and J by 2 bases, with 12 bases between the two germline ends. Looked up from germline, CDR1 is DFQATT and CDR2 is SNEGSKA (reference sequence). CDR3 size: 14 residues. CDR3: CSARSGGLQETQYF. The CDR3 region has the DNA TGCAGTGCTAGATCCGGGGGCCTGCAAGAGACCCAGTACTTC.

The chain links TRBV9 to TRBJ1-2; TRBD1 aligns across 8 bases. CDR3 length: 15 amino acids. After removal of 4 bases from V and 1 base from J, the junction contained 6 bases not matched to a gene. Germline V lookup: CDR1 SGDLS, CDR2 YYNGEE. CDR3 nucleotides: TGTGCCAGCAGCACCCGGACAGGGCTTAACTATGGCTACACCTTC. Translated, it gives CASSTRTGLNYGYTF.

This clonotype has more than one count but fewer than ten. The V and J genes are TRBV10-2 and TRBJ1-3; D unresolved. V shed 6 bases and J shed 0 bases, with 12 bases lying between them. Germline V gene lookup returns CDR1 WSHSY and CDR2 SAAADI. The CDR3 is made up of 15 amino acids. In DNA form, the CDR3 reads TGCGCCAGCAGACCACAAGGACCCTCTGGAAACACCATATATTTT. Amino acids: CASRPQGPSGNTIYF.

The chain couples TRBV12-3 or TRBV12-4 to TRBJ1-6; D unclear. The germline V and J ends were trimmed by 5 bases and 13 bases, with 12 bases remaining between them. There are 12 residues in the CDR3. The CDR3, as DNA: TGTGCCAGCAGTGGCCCGGGTGAGCCCCTCCACTTT. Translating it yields CASSGPGEPLHF.

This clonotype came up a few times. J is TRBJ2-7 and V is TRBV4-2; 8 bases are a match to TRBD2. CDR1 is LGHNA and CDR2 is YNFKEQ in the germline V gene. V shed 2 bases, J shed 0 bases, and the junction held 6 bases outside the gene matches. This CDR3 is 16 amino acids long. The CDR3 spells CASSQLASGSSYEQYF. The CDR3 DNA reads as TGTGCCAGCAGCCAACTAGCAAGCGGGAGCTCCTACGAGCAGTACTTC.

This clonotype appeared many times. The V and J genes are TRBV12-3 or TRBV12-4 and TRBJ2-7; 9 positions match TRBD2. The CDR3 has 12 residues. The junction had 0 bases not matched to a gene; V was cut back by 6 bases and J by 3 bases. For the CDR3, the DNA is TGTGCCAGCAGGCGGGGGGGCTACGAGCAGTACTTC. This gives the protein CASRRGGYEQYF.

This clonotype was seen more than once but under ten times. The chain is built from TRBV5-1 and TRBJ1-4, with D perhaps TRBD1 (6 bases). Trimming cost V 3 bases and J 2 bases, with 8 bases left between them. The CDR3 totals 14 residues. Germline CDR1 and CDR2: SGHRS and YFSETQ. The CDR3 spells CASSSDSTNEKLFF. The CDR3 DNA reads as TGCGCCAGCAGCTCGGACAGCACTAATGAAAAACTGTTTTTT.

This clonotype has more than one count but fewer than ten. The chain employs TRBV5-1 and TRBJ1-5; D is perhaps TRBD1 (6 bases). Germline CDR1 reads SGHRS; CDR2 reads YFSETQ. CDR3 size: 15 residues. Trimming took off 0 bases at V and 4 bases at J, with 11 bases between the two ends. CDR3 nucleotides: TGCGCCAGCAGCTTGGGCGACAGGCTAAATCAGCCCCAGCATTTT. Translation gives CASSLGDRLNQPQHF.

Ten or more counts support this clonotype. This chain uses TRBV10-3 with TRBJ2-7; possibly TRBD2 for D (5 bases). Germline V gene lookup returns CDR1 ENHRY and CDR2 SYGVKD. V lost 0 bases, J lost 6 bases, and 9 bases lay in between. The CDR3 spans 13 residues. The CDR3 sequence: CAISESEGGEQYF. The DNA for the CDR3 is TGTGCCATCAGTGAGTCCGAGGGCGGCGAGCAGTACTTC.

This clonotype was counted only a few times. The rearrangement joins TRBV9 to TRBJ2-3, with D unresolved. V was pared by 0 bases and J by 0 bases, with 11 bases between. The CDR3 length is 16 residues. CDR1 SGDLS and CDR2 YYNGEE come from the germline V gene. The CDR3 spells CASSVGPPGSTDTQYF. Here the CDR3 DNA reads TGTGCCAGCAGCGTAGGTCCCCCAGGCAGCACAGATACGCAGTATTTT.

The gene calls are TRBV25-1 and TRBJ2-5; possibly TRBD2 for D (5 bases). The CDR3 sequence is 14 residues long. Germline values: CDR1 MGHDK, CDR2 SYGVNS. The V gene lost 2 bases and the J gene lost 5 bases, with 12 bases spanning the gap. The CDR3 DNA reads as TGTGCCAGCAGTGAAAACCTCCGAGGGGAGACCCAGTACTTC. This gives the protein CASSENLRGETQYF.

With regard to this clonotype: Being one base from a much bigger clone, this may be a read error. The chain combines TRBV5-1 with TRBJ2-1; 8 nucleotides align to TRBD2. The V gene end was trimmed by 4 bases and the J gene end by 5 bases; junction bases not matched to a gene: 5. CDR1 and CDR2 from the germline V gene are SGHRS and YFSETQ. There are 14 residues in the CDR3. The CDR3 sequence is CASSPSGGNNEQFF. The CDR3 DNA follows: TGCGCCAGCAGCCCGAGCGGGGGCAACAATGAGCAGTTCTTC.

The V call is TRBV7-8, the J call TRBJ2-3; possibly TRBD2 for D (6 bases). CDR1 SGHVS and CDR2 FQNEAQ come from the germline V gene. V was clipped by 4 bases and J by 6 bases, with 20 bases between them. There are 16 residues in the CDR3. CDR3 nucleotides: TGTGCCAGCAGCTGGGGACTGGGGTCCCCCGGGGATACGCAGTATTTT. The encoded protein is CASSWGLGSPGDTQYF.

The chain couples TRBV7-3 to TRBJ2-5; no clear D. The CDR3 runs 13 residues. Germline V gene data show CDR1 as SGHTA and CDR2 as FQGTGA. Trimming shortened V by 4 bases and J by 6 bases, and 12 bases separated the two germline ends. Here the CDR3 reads CASSSNQRQTQYF. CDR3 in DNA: TGTGCCAGCAGCTCCAATCAGAGGCAGACCCAGTACTTC.

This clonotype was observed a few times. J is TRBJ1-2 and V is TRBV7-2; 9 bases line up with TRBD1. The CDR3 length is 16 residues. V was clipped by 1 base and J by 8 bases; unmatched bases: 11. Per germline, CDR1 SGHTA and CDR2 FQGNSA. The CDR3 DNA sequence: TGTGCCAGCAGCTTAGTATCGTGGGACAGGGAGGGAGGCTACACCTTC. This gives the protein CASSLVSWDREGGYTF.

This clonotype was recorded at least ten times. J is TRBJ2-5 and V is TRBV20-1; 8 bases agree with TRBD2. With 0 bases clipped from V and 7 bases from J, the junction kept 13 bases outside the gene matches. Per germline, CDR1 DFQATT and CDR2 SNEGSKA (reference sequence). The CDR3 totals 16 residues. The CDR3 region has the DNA TGCAGTGCTAGAGATCGGGAGGGCCTGTTTTCGGGGACCCAGTACTTC. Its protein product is CSARDREGLFSGTQYF.

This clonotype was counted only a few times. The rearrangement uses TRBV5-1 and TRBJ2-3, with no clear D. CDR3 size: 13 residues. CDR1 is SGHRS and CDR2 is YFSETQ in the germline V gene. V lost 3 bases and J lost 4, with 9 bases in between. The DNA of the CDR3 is TGCGCCAGCAGCTCCAGCTCGGCAGATACGCAGTATTTT. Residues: CASSSSSADTQYF.

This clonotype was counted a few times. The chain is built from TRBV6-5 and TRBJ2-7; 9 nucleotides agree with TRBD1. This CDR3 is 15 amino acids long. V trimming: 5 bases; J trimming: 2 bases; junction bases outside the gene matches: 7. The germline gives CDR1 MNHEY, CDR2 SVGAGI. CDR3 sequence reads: CASSPTGTGPYEQYF. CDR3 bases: TGTGCCAGCAGTCCCACCGGGACAGGGCCCTACGAGCAGTACTTC.

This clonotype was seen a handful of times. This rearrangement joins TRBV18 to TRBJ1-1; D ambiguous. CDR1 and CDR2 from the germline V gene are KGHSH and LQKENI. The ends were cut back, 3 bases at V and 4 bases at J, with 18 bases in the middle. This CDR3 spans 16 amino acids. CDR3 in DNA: TGTGCCAGCTCACCTTGGACCCTCGAATCTGGCACTGAAGCTTTCTTT. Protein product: CASSPWTLESGTEAFF. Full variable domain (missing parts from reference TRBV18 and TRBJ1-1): NAGVMQNPRHLVRRRGQEARLRCSPMKGHSHVYWYRQLPEEGLKFMVYLQKENIIDESGMPKERFSAEFPKEGPSILRIQQVVRGDSAAYFCASSPWTLESGTEAFFGQGTRLTVV.

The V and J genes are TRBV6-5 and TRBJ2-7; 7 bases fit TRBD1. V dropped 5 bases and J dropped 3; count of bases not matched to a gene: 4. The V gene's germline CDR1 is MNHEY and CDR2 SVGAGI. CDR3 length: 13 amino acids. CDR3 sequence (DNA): TGTGCCAGCAGTAGGGGACAGAGCTACGAGCAGTACGTC. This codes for CASSRGQSYEQYV.

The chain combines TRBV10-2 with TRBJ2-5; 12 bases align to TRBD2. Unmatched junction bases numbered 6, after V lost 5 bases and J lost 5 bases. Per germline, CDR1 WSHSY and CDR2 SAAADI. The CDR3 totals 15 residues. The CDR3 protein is CASSPLAGGTETQYF. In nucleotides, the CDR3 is TGCGCCAGCAGTCCCCTAGCGGGGGGGACGGAGACCCAGTACTTC.

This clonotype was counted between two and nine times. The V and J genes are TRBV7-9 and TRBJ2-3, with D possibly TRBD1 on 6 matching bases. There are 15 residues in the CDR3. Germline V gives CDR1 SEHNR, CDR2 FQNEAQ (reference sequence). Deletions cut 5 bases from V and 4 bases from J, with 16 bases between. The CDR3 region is CASSPGDGGPDTQYF. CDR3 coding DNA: TGTGCCAGCAGCCCAGGGGATGGAGGACCAGATACGCAGTATTTT.

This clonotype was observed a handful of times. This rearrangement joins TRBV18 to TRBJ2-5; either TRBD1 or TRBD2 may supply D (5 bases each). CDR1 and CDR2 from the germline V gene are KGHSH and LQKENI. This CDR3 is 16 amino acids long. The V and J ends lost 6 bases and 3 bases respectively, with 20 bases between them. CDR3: CASSSNRRTAKETQYF. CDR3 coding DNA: TGTGCCAGCTCTTCGAACAGGCGGACTGCGAAAGAGACCCAGTACTTC.